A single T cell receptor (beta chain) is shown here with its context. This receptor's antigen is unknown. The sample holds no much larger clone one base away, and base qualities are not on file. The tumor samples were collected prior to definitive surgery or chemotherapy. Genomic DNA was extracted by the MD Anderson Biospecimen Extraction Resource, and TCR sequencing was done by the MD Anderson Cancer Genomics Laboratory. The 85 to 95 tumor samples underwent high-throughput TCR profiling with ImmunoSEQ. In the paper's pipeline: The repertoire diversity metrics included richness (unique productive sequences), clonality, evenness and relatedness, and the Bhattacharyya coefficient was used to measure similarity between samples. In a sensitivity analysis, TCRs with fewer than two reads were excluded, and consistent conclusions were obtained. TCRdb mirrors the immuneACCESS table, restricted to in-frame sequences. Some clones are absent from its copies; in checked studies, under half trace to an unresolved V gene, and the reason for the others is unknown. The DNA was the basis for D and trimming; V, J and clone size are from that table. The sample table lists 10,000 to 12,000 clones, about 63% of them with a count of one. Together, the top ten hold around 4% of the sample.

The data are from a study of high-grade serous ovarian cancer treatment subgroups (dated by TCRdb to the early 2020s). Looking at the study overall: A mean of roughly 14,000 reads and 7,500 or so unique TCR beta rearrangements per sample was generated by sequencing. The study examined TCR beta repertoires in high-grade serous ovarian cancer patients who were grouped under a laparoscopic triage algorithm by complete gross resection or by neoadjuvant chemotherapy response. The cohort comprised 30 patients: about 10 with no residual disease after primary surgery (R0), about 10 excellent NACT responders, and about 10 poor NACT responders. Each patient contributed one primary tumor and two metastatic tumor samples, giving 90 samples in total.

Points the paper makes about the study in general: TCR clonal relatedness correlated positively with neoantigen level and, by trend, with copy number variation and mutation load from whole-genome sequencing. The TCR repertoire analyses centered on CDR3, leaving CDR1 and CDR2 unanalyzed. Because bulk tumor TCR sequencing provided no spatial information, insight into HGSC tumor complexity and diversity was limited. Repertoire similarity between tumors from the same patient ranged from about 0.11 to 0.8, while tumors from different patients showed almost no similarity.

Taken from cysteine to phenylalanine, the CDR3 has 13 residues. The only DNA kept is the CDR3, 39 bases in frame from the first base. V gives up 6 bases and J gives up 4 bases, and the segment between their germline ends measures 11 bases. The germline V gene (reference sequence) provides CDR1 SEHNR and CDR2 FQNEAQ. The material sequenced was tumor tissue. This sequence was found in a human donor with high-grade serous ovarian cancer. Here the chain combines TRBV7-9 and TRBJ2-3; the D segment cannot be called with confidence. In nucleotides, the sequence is TGTGCCAGCAGTCCTCGATGGGCAGATACGCAGTATTTT. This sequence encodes CASSPRWADTQYF.